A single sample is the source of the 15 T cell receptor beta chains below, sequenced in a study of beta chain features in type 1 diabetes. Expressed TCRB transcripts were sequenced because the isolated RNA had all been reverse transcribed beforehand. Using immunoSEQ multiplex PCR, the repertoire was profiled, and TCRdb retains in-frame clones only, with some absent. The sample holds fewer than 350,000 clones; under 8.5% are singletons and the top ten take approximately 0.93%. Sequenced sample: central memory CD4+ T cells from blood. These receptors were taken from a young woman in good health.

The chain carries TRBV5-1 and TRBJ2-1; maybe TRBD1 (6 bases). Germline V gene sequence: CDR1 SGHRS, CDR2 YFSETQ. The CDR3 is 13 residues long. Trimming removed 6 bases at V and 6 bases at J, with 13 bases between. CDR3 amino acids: CASTLQGGNEQFF. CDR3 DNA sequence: TGCGCCAGCACCTTACAAGGGGGCAATGAGCAGTTCTTC.

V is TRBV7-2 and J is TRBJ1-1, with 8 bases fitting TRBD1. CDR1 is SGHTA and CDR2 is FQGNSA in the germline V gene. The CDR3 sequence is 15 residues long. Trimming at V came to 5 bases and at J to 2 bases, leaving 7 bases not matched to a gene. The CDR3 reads CASSPGTGGNTEAFF. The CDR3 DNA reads TGTGCCAGCAGCCCCGGGACAGGCGGAAACACTGAAGCTTTCTTT.

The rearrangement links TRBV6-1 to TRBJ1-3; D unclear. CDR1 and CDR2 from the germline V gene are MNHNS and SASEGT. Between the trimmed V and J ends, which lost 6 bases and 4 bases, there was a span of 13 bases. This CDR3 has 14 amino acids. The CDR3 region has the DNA TGTGCCAGCAGAAAGGACCTGGTGGGAAACACCATATATTTT. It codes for CASRKDLVGNTIYF.

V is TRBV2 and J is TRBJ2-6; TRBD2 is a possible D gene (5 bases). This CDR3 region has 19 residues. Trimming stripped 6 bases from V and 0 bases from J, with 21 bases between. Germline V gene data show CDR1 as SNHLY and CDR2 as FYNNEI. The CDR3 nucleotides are TGTGCCAGCAGCCCAGAGGGTTTTCAGCTACTCTCTGGGGCCAACGTCCTGACTTTC. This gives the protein CASSPEGFQLLSGANVLTF.

CDR3 sequence reads: CASSLGGQGGEKLFF. The CDR3 DNA is TGCGCCAGCAGCTTGGGGGGACAGGGCGGTGAAAAACTGTTTTTT. This chain joins TRBV5-1 and TRBJ1-4; the match to TRBD1 covers 9 bases. The CDR3 is 15 amino acids. Germline assignment: CDR1 SGHRS and CDR2 YFSETQ. Trimming cost V 0 bases and J 7 bases; bases outside gene matches: 4.

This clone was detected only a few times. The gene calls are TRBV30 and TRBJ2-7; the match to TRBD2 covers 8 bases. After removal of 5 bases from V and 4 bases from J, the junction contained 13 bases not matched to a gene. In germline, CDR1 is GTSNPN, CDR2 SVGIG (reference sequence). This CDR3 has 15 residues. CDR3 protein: CAWEVLAGSGYEQYF. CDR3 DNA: TGTGCCTGGGAAGTTTTAGCGGGGAGCGGTTACGAGCAGTACTTC.

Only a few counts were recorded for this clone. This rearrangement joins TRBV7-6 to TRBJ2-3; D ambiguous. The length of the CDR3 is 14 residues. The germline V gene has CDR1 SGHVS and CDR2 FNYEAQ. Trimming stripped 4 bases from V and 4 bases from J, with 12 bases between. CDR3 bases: TGTGCCAGCAGCTCCCCATACCAGTCAGATACGCAGTATTTT. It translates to CASSSPYQSDTQYF.

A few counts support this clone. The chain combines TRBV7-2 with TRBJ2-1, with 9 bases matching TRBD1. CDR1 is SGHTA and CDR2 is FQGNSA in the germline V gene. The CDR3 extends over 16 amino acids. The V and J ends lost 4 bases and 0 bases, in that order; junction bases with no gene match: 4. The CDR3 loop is CASSSKGQGSYNEQFF. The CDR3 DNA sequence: TGTGCCAGCAGCTCCAAGGGACAGGGCTCCTACAATGAGCAGTTCTTC. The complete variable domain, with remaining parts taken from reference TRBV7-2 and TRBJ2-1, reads GAGVSQSPSNKVTEKGKDVELRCDPISGHTALYWYRQSLGQGLEFLIYFQGNSAPDKSGLPSDRFSAERTGGSVSTLTIQRTQQEDSAVYLCASSSKGQGSYNEQFFGPGTRLTVL.

CDR3 bases: TGTGCCAGCAGCCGCCCCACAGGGGGGGGGTACGAGCAGTACTTC. Translation gives CASSRPTGGGYEQYF. V and J are TRBV7-8 and TRBJ2-7, with D possibly being TRBD1 (8 bases). Germline values: CDR1 SGHVS, CDR2 FQNEAQ. This CDR3 is 15 amino acids long. Deletions cut 5 bases from V and 4 bases from J, with 18 bases between.

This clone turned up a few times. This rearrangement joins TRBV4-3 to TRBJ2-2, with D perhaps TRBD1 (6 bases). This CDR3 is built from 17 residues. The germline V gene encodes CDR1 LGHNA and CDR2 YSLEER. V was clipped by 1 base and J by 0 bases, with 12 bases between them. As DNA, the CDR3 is TGCGCCAGCAGCCAAGTGGGACACTCGGCGAACACCGGGGAGCTGTTTTTT. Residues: CASSQVGHSANTGELFF.

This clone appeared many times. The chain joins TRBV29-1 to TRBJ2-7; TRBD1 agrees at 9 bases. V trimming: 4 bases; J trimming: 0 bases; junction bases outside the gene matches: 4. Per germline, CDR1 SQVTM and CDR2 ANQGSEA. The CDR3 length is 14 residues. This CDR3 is CSVAGTGSSYEQYF. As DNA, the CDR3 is TGCAGCGTTGCCGGGACAGGGAGCTCCTACGAGCAGTACTTC.

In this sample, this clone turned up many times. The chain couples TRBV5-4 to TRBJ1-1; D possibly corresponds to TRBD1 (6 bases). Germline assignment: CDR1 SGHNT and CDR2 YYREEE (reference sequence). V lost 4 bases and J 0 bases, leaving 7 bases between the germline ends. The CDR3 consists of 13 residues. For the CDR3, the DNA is TGTGCCAGCAGCCGGGACATGAACACTGAAGCTTTCTTT. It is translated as CASSRDMNTEAFF.

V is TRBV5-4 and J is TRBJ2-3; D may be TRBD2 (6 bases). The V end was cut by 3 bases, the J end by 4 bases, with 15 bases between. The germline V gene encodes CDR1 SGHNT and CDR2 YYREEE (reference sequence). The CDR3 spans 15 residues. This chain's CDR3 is CASSSGTGGADTQYF. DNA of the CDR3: TGTGCCAGCAGCTCAGGGACTGGCGGGGCAGATACGCAGTATTTT.

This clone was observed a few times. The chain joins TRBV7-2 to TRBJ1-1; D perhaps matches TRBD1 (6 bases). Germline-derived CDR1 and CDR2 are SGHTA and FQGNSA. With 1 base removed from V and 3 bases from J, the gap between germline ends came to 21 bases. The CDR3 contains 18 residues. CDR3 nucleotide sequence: TGTGCCAGCAGCTTAGACCGCCTTAACAGGGATAGGGACACTGAAGCTTTCTTT. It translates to CASSLDRLNRDRDTEAFF.

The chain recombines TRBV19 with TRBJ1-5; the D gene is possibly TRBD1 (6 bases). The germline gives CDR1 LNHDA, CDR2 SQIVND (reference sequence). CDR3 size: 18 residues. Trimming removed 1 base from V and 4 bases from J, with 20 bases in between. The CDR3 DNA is TGTGCCAGTAGTATAGGAGCAGGGGCCCAAGATGTGAATCAGCCCCAGCATTTT. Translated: CASSIGAGAQDVNQPQHF.